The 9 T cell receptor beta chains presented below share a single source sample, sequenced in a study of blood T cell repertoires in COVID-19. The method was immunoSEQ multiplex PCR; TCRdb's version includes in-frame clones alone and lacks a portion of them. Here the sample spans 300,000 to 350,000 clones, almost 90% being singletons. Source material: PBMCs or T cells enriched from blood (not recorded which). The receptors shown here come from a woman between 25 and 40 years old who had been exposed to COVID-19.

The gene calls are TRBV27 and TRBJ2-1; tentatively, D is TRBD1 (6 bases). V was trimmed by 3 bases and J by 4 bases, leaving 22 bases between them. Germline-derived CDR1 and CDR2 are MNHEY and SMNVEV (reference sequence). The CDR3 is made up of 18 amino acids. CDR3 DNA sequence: TGTGCCAGCAGTTTGGCCCCAGAGTTAGGGGGATGGTACAATGAGCAGTTCTTC. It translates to CASSLAPELGGWYNEQFF.

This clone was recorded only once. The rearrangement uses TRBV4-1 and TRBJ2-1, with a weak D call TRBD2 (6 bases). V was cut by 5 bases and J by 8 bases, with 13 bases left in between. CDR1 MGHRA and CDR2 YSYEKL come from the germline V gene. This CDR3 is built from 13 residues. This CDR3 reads CASSSGSAHEQFF. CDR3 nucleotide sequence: TGCGCCAGCAGCTCCGGGAGTGCCCATGAGCAGTTCTTC.

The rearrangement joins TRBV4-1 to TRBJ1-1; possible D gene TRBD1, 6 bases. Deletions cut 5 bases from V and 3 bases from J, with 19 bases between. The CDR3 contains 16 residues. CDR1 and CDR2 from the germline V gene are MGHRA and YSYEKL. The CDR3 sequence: CASSYPDRPSDTEAFF. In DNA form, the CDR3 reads TGCGCCAGCAGCTACCCGGACAGACCCTCCGACACTGAAGCTTTCTTT.

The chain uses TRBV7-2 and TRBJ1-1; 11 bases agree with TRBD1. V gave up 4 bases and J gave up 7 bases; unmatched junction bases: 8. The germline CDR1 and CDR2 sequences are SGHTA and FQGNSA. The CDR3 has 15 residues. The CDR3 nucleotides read TGTGCCAGCAGCTCAGACCGGACAGGGGGCGGTGAAGCTTTCTTT. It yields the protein CASSSDRTGGGEAFF.

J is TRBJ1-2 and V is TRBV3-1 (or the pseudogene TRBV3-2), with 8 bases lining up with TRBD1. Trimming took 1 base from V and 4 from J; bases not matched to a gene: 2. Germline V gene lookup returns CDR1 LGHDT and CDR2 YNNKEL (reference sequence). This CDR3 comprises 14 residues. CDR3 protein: CASSQGTGSYGYTF. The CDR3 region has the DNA TGTGCCAGCAGCCAAGGGACAGGGAGCTATGGCTACACCTTC.

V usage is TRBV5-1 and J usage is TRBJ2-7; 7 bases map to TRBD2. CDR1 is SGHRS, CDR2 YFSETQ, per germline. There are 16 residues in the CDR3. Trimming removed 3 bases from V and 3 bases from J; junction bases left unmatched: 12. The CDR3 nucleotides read TGCGCCAGCAGCTGGGGAAGGGTAGCGGGCATCTACGAGCAGTACTTC. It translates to CASSWGRVAGIYEQYF.

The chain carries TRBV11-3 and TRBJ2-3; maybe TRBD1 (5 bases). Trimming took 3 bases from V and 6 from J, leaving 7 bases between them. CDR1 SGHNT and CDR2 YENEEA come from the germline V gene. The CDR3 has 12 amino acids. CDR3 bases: TGTGCCAGCAGCTTGGGGCCGGATACGCAGTATTTT. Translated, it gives CASSLGPDTQYF. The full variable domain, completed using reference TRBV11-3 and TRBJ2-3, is EAGVVQSPRYKIIEKKQPVAFWCNPISGHNTLYWYLQNLGQGPELLIRYENEEAVDDSQLPKDRFSAERLKGVDSTLKIQPAELGDSAVYLCASSLGPDTQYFGPGTRLTVL.

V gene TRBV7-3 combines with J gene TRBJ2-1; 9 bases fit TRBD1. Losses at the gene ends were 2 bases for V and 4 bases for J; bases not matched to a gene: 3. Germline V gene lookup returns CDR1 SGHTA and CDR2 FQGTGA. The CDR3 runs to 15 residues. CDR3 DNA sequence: TGTGCCAGCAGCTTAGTGGGGACAGGGTACAATGAGCAGTTCTTC. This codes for CASSLVGTGYNEQFF.

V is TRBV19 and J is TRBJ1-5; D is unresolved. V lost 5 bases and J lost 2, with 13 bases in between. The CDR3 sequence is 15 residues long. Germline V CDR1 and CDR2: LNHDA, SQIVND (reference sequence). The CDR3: CASSVRVWGNQPQHF. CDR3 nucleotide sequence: TGTGCCAGTAGTGTGCGGGTTTGGGGCAATCAGCCCCAGCATTTT. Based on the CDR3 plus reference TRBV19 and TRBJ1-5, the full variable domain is DGGITQSPKYLFRKEGQNVTLSCEQNLNHDAMYWYRQDPGQGLRLIYYSQIVNDFQKGDIAEGYSVSREKKESFPLTVTSAQKNPTAFYLCASSVRVWGNQPQHFGDGTRLSIL.